What follows is one T cell receptor beta chain and its context. V lost 5 bases and J 0 bases, leaving 17 bases between the germline ends. The CDR3 runs 18 residues. Per germline, CDR1 SGHAT and CDR2 FQNNGV. Method: immunoSEQ multiplex PCR; TCRdb's copy keeps in-frame clones and lacks some. This sample carries about 380,000 clones, around 87% of them seen once, and the ten largest clones take under 1.5%. These data come from a study of blood T cell repertoires in COVID-19. V gene TRBV11-2 combines with J gene TRBJ2-6, with no clear D. The material sequenced was PBMCs or T cells enriched from blood (not recorded which). This TCR was recovered from a man aged 30 to 45 who had recovered from COVID-19. In DNA form, the CDR3 reads TGTGCCAGCAGCGTATTACGAGAAATCCTCTCTGGGGCCAACGTCCTGACTTTC. Protein product: CASSVLREILSGANVLTF.